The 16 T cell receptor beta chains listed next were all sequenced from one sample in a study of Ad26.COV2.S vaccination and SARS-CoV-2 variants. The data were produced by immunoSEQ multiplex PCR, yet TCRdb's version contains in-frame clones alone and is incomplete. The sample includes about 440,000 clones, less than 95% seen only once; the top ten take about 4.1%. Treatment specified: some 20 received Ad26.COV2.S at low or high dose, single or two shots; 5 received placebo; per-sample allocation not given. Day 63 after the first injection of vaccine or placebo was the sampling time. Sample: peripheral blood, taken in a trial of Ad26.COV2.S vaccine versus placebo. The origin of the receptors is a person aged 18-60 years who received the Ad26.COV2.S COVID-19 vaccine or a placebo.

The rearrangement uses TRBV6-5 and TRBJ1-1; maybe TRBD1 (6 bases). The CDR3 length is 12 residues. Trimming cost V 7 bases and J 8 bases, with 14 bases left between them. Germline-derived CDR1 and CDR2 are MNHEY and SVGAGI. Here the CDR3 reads CASITQGLEAFF. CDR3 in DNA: TGTGCCAGCATTACTCAGGGGTTAGAAGCTTTCTTT.

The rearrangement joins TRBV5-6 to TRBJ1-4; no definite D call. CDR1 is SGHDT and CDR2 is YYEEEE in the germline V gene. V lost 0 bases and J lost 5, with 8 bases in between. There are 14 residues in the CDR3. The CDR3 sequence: CASSLGAQNEKLFF. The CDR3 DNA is TGTGCCAGCAGCTTGGGGGCACAAAATGAAAAACTGTTTTTT.

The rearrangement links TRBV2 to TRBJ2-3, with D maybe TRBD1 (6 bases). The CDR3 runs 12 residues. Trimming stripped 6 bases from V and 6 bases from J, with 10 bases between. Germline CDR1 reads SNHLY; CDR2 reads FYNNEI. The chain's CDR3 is CASRGAGDTQYF. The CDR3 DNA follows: TGTGCCAGCAGGGGGGCTGGGGATACGCAGTATTTT. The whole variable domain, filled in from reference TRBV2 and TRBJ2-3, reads EPEVTQTPSHQVTQMGQEVILRCVPISNHLYFYWYRQILGQKVEFLVSFYNNEISEKSEIFDDQFSVERPDGSNFTLKIRSTKLEDSAMYFCASRGAGDTQYFGPGTRLTVL.

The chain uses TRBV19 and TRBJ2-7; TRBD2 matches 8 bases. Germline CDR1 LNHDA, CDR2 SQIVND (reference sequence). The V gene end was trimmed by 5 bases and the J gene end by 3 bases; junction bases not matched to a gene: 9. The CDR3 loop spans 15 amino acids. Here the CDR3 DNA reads TGTGCCAGTAGTTTAACCGGGACTAGAGGCTACGAGCAGTACTTC. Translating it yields CASSLTGTRGYEQYF.

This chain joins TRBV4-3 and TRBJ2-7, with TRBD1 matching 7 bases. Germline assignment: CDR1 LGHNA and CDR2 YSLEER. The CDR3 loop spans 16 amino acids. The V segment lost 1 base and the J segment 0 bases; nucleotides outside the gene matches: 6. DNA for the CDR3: TGCGCCAGCAGCCAAGCGGGGACAGCGGACTCCTACGAGCAGTACTTC. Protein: CASSQAGTADSYEQYF.

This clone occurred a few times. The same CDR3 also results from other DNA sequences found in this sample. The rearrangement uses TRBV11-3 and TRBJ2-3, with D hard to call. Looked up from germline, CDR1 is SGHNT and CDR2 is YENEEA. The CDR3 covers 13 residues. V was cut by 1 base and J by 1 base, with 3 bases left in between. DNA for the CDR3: TGTGCCAGCAGCTTAGGGGGCACAGATACGCAGTATTTT. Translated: CASSLGGTDTQYF. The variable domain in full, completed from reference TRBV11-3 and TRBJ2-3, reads EAGVVQSPRYKIIEKKQPVAFWCNPISGHNTLYWYLQNLGQGPELLIRYENEEAVDDSQLPKDRFSAERLKGVDSTLKIQPAELGDSAVYLCASSLGGTDTQYFGPGTRLTVL.

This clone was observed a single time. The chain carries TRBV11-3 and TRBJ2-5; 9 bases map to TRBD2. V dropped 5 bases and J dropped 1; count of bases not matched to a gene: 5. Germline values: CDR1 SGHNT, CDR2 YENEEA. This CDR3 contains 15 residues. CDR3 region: CASSPASGAQETQYF. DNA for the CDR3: TGTGCCAGCAGCCCAGCTAGCGGGGCCCAAGAGACCCAGTACTTC. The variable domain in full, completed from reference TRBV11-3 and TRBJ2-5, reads EAGVVQSPRYKIIEKKQPVAFWCNPISGHNTLYWYLQNLGQGPELLIRYENEEAVDDSQLPKDRFSAERLKGVDSTLKIQPAELGDSAVYLCASSPASGAQETQYFGPGTRLLVL.

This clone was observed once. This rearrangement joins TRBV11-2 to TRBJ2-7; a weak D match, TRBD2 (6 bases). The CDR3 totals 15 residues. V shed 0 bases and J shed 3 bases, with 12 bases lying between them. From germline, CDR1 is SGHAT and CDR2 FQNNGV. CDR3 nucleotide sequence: TGTGCCAGCAGCTTAGAGGCTAGCGCAAACTACGAGCAGTACTTC. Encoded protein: CASSLEASANYEQYF. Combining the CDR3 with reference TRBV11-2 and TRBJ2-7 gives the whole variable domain EAGVAQSPRYKIIEKRQSVAFWCNPISGHATLYWYQQILGQGPKLLIQFQNNGVVDDSQLPKDRFSAERLKGVDSTLKIQPAKLEDSAVYLCASSLEASANYEQYFGPGTRLTVT.

The CDR3 coding sequence is TGTGCCAGCAGCCCCGGACTAGCGGGAGGCCTCCCCTACGAGCAGTACTTC. It yields the protein CASSPGLAGGLPYEQYF. The rearrangement uses TRBV7-2 and TRBJ2-7, with 14 bases lining up with TRBD2. The CDR3 length is 17 residues. V lost 5 bases and J lost 2; bases outside the gene matches: 8. Germline V lookup: CDR1 SGHTA, CDR2 FQGNSA.

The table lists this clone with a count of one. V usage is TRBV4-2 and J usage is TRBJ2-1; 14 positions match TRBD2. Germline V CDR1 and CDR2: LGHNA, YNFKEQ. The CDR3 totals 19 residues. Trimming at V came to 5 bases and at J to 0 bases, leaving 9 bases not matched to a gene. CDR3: CASSYSTSGRVSSYNEQFF. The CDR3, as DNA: TGTGCCAGCAGCTACTCGACTAGCGGGAGGGTGAGCTCCTACAATGAGCAGTTCTTC.

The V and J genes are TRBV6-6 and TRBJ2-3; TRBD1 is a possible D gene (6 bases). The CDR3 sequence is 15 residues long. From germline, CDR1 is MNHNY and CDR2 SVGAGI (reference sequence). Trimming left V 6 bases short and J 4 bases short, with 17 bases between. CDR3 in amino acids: CASRDTGKWSDTQYF. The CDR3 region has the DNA TGTGCCAGCAGAGATACAGGGAAGTGGTCAGATACGCAGTATTTT.

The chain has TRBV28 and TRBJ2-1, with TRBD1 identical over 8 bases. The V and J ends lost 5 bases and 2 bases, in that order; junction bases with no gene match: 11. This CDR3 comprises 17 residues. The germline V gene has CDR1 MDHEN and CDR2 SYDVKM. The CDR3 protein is CASSPMAGQVAYNEQFF. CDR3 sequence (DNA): TGTGCCAGCAGTCCGATGGCGGGACAGGTTGCCTACAATGAGCAGTTCTTC.

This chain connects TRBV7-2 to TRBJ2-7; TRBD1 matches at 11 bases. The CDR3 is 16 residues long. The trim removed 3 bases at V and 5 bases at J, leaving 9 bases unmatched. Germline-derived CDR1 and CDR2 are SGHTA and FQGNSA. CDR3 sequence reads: CASSLPPPGQGDEQYF. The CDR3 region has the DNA TGTGCCAGCAGCTTGCCCCCGCCGGGACAGGGGGACGAGCAGTACTTC.

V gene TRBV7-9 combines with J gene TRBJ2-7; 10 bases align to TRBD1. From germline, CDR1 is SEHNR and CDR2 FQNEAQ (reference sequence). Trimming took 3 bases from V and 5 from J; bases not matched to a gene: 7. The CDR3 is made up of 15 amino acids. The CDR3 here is CASSLWGQGLDEQYF. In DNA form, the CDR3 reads TGTGCCAGCAGCTTGTGGGGACAGGGGCTCGACGAGCAGTACTTC.

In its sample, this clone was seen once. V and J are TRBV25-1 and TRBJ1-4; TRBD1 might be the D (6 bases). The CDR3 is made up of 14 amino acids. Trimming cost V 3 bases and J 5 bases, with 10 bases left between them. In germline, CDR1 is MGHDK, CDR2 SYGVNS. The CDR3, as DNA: TGTGCCAGCAGTGACAGGGGCAAGAATGAAAAACTGTTTTTT. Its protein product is CASSDRGKNEKLFF.

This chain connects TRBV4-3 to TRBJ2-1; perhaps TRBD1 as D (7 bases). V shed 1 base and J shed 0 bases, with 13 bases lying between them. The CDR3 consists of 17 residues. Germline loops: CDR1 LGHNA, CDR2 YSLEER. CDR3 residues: CASSQGSGGNSYNEQFF. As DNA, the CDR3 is TGCGCCAGCAGCCAAGGGTCAGGGGGGAACTCCTACAATGAGCAGTTCTTC.